The 6 T cell receptor beta chains below all came from one sample that was sequenced in a study of T cells after somatic rescue of genetic block (dated by TCRdb to the early 2020s). The library was made by the immunoSEQ multiplex PCR assay. In its TCRdb copy, this immuneACCESS table keeps in-frame sequences only and misses some clones. Where compared with another copy, unresolved V genes explain less than half of these, and the others have no known cause. This sample has approximately 70,000 clones in its table, and approximately 91% of those were observed once. The ten largest clones capture roughly 2.8% of the sample. Sequenced sample: peripheral blood mononuclear cells (PBMCs). The receptors here all came from a man aged 25 to 40.

The chain carries TRBV15 and TRBJ2-7; D is perhaps TRBD1 or TRBD2 (5 bases each). Germline CDR1 reads LNHNV; CDR2 reads YYDKDF (reference sequence). This CDR3 comprises 16 residues. Deletions cut 4 bases from V and 3 bases from J, with 19 bases between. CDR3 residues: CATSITPGRRFYEQYF. The CDR3, as DNA: TGTGCCACCAGCATTACCCCGGGACGGAGGTTCTACGAGCAGTACTTC.

The chain recombines TRBV5-1 with TRBJ2-2, with TRBD2 matching 10 bases. The V and J ends lost 1 base and 1 base, in that order; junction bases with no gene match: 7. Germline assignment: CDR1 SGHRS and CDR2 YFSETQ. The CDR3 is 18 residues long. The CDR3 DNA follows: TGCGCCAGCAGCTTGTTTCCTAGCGGGAGTTTGAACACCGGGGAGCTGTTTTTT. Its translation: CASSLFPSGSLNTGELFF.

The genes are TRBV7-9 and TRBJ2-5; 9 bases agree with TRBD2. Germline V gives CDR1 SEHNR, CDR2 FQNEAQ (reference sequence). This CDR3 has 15 residues. V lost 5 bases and J lost 3; bases outside the gene matches: 7. This chain's CDR3 is CASSPVAGGKETQYF. For the CDR3, the DNA is TGTGCCAGCAGCCCCGTCGCGGGGGGGAAAGAGACCCAGTACTTC.

The rearrangement joins TRBV29-1 to TRBJ2-2; D assignment may be TRBD1 or TRBD2 (5 bases each). CDR1 and CDR2 (germline): SQVTM, ANQGSEA. The CDR3 length is 13 residues. Trimming shortened V by 1 base and J by 5 bases, and 8 bases separated the two germline ends. The CDR3 region is CSVEVWGTGELFF. The CDR3 DNA sequence: TGCAGCGTTGAAGTGTGGGGGACCGGGGAGCTGTTTTTT.

This chain connects TRBV6-5 to TRBJ2-1, with TRBD1 matching over 8 bases. Germline V lookup: CDR1 MNHEY, CDR2 SVGAGI. V was clipped by 2 bases and J by 3 bases; unmatched bases: 6. The CDR3 spans 16 residues. CDR3 amino acids: CASSYGYGQGYNEQFF. The CDR3 DNA is TGTGCCAGCAGTTACGGTTACGGACAGGGCTACAATGAGCAGTTCTTC.

The V gene is TRBV29-1, the J gene TRBJ2-7; D may be TRBD1 or TRBD2 (5 bases each). The CDR3 contains 11 residues. Germline CDR1 SQVTM, CDR2 ANQGSEA. V was clipped by 3 bases and J by 4 bases, with 7 bases between them. The CDR3 protein is CSVDWGYEQYF. The CDR3 DNA reads TGCAGCGTTGATTGGGGGTACGAGCAGTACTTC.